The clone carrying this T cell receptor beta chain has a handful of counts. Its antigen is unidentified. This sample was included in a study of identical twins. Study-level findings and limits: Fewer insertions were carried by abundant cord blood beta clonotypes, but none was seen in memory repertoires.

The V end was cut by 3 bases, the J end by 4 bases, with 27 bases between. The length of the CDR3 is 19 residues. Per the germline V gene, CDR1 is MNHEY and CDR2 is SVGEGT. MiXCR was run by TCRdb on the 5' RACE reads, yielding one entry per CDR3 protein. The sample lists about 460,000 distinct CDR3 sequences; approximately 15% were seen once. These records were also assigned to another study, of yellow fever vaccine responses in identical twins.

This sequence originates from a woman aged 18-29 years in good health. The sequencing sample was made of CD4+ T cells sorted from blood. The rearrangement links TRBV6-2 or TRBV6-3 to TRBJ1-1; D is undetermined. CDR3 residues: CASSYPTTGKERVSTEAFF. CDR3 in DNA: TGTGCCAGCAGTTATCCCACCACCGGGAAAGAACGGGTAAGCACTGAAGCTTTCTTT.